Below, 4 T cell receptor beta chains from the same sample are listed, as sequenced in a study of shared clonotypes between healthy human individuals. Using immunoSEQ multiplex PCR, the repertoire was profiled, and TCRdb retains in-frame clones only, with some absent. The sample shows 400,000 to 500,000 clones, around 80% of them seen only once. Sequencing was done on a sample of PBMCs. The source is a woman in her 40s in good health. Some clones in this sample may be carry-over from other donors' samples.

CDR3 sequence: CASSPGQGFYEQYF. The CDR3 nucleotides read TGTGCCAGCAGCCCAGGACAGGGGTTCTACGAGCAGTACTTC. The genes are TRBV11-2 and TRBJ2-7; 9 bases map to TRBD1. Per germline, CDR1 SGHAT and CDR2 FQNNGV. With V trimmed by 5 bases and J by 3 bases, 5 bases remained unmatched. This CDR3 contains 14 residues.

This chain uses TRBV11-2 with TRBJ2-7; TRBD1 matches 7 bases. Trimming cost V 7 bases and J 6 bases; bases outside gene matches: 12. Germline lookup yields CDR1 SGHAT and CDR2 FQNNGV. The CDR3 spans 14 residues. The DNA for the CDR3 is TGTGCCAGCATCGAGCTCAGGACAGGTCGCGAGCAGTACTTC. Its translation: CASIELRTGREQYF.

The CDR3 bases are TGTGCCAGCAGTGAAGGAAGGACCCGGGCCTACGAGCAGTACTTC. This gives the protein CASSEGRTRAYEQYF. This sequence joins TRBV2 and TRBJ2-7; no clear D. The CDR3 consists of 15 residues. The V end was cut by 1 base, the J end by 2 bases, with 12 bases between. Looked up from germline, CDR1 is SNHLY and CDR2 is FYNNEI.

This sequence joins TRBV30 and TRBJ2-5, with D perhaps being TRBD1 or TRBD2 (6 bases each). The CDR3 runs 14 residues. The V gene's germline CDR1 is GTSNPN and CDR2 SVGIG (reference sequence). The V gene lost 2 bases and the J gene lost 5 bases, with 15 bases spanning the gap. The CDR3 bases are TGTGCCTGGAGTCGTTGGGGGGCTTGGGAGACCCAGTACTTC. It encodes CAWSRWGAWETQYF.